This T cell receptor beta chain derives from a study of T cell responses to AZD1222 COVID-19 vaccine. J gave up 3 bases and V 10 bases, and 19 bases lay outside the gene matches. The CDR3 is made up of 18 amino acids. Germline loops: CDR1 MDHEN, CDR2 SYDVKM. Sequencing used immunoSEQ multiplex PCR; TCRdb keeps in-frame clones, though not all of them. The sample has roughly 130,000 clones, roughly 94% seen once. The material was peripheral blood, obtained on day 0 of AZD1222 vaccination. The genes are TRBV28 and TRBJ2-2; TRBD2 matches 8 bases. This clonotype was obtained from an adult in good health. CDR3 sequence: CATQFSSLLAAYTGELFF. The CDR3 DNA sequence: TGTGCCACCCAGTTTTCATCCCTACTAGCGGCCTACACCGGGGAGCTGTTTTTT.